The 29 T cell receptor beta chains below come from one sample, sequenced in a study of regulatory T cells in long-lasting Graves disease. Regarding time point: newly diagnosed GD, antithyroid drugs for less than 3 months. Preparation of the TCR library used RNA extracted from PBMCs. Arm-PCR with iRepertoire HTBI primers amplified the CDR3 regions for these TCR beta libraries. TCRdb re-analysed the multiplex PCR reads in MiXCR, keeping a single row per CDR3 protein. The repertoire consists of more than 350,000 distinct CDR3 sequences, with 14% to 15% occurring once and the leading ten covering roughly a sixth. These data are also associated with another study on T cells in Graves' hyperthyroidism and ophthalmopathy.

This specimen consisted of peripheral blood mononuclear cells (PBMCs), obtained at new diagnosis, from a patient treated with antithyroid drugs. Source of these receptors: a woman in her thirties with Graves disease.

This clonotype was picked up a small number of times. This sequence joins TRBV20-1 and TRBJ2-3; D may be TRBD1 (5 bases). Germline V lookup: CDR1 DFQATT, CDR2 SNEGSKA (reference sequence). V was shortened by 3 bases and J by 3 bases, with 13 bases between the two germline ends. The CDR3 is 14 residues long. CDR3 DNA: TGCAGTGCTAGCGTGGCAGGGCGGACAGATACGCAGTATTTT. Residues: CSASVAGRTDTQYF.

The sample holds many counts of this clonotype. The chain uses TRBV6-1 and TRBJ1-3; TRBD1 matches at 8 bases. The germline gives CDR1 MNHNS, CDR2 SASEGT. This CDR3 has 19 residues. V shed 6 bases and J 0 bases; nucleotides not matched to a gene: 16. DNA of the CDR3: TGTGCCAGCAGGCTAAGACAGGGGTCCTCTACTAGCTCTGGAAACACCATATATTTT. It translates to CASRLRQGSSTSSGNTIYF.

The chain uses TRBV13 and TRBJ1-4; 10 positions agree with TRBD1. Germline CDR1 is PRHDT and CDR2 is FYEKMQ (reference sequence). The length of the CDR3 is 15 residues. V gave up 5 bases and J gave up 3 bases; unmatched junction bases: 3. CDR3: CASSDGTGANEKLFF. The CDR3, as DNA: TGTGCCAGCAGCGATGGGACAGGGGCTAATGAAAAACTGTTTTTT.

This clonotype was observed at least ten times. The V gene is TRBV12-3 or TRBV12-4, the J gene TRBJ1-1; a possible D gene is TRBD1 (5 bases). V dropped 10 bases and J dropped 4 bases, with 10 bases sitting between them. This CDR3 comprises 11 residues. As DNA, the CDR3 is TGTGCCACCGGGGGGGGCACTGAAGCTTTCTTT. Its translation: CATGGGTEAFF.

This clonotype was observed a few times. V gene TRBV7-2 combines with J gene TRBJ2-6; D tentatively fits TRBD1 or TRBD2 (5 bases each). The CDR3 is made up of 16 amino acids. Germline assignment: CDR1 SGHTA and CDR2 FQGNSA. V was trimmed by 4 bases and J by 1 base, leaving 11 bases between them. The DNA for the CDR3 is TGTGCCAGCAGCTCATTGGGGGTTTCTGGGGCCAACGTCCTGACTTTC. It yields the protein CASSSLGVSGANVLTF.

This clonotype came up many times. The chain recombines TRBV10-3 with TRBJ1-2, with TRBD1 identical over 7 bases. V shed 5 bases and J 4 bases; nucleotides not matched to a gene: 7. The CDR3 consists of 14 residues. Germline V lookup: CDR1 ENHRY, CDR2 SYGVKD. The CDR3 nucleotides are TGTGCCATCAGTACAAACAGGGGTTCCTATGGCTACACCTTC. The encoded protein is CAISTNRGSYGYTF.

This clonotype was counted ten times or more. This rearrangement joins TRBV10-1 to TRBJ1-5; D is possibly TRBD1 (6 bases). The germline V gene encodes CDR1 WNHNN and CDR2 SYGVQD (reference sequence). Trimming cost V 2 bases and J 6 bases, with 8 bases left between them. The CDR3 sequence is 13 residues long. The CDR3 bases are TGCGCCAGCAGTGAGCAGGGGACTCAGCCCCAGCATTTT. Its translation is CASSEQGTQPQHF.

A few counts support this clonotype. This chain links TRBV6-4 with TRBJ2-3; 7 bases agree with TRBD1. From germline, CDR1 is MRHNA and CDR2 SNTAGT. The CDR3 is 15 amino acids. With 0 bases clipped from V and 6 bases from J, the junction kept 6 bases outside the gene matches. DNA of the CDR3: TGTGCCAGCAGTGACTCGACAGGGCGGGCGGATACGCAGTATTTT. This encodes CASSDSTGRADTQYF.

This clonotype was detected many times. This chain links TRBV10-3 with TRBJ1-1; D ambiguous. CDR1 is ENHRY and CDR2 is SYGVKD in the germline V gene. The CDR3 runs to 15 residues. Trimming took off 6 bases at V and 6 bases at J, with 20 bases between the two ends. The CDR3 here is CAISASRIIIAEAFF. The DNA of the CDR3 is TGTGCCATCAGCGCATCTCGGATCATCATCGCTGAAGCTTTCTTT.

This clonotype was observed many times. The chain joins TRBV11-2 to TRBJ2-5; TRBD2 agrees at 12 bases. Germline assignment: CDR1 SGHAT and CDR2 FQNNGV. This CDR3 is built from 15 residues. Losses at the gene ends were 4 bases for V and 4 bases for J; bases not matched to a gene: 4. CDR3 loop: CASSSSGRARETQYF. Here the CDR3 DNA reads TGTGCCAGCAGCTCTAGCGGGAGGGCACGAGAGACCCAGTACTTC.

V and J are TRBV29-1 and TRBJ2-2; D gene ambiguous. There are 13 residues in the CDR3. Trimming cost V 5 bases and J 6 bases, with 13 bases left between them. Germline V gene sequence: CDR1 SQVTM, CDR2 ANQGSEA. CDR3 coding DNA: TGCAGCGTTAAGGACCCCCCGGCCGGGGAGCTGTTTTTT. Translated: CSVKDPPAGELFF.

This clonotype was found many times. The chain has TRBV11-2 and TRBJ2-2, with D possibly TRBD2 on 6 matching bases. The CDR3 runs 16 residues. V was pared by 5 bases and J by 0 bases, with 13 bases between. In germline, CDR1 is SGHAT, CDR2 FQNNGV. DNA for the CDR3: TGTGCCAGCAGCGATCGGGGGTTCGCGAACACCGGGGAGCTGTTTTTT. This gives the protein CASSDRGFANTGELFF.

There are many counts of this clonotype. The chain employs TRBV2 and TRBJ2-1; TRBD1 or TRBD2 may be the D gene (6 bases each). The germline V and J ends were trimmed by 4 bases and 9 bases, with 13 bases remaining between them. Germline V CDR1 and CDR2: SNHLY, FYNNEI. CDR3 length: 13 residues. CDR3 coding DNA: TGTGCCAGCAGTGTGATGCGGGACATTGAGCAGTTCTTC. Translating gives CASSVMRDIEQFF. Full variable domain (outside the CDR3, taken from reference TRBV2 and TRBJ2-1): EPEVTQTPSHQVTQMGQEVILRCVPISNHLYFYWYRQILGQKVEFLVSFYNNEISEKSEIFDDQFSVERPDGSNFTLKIRSTKLEDSAMYFCASSVMRDIEQFFGPGTRLTVL.

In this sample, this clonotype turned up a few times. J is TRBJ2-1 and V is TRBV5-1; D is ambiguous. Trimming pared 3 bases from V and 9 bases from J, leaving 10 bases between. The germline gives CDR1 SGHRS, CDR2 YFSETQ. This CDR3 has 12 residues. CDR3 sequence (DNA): TGCGCCAGCAGCTCGACGGGTGGTGAGCAGTTCTTC. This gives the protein CASSSTGGEQFF. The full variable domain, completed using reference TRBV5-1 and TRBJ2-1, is KAGVTQTPRYLIKTRGQQVTLSCSPISGHRSVSWYQQTPGQGLQFLFEYFSETQRNKGNFPGRFSGRQFSNSRSEMNVSTLELGDSALYLCASSSTGGEQFFGPGTRLTVL.

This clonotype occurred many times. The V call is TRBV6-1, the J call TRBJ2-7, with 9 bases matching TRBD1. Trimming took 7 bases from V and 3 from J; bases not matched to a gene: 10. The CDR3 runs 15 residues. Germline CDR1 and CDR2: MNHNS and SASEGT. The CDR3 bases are TGTGCCAGCACTCAACCCGGGACAGGGAGCTACGAGCAGTACTTC. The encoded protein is CASTQPGTGSYEQYF.

The CDR3 loop is CASSQDYATSGKETQYF. CDR3 coding DNA: TGCGCCAGCAGCCAAGATTATGCGACTAGCGGCAAAGAGACCCAGTACTTC. The chain carries TRBV4-1 and TRBJ2-5, with TRBD2 matching 9 bases. Germline assignment: CDR1 MGHRA and CDR2 YSYEKL. CDR3 length equals 17 residues. The trim removed 0 bases at V and 3 bases at J, leaving 8 bases unmatched.

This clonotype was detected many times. DNA for the CDR3: TGTGCCAGCAGTTACGGCGCAAACTCTGGAAACACCATATATTTT. Its protein is CASSYGANSGNTIYF. The gene calls are TRBV6-5 and TRBJ1-3; D not certain. Trimming took 2 bases from V and 0 from J, leaving 8 bases between them. In germline, CDR1 is MNHEY, CDR2 SVGAGI. This CDR3 has 15 residues.

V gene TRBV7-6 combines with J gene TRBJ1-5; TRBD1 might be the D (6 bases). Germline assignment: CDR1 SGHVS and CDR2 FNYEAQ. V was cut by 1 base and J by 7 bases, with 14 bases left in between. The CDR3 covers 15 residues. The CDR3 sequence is CASSLGQGLGQPQHF. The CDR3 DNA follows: TGTGCCAGCAGCTTAGGGCAGGGGCTTGGACAGCCCCAGCATTTT. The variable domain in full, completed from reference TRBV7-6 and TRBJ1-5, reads GAGVSQSPRYKVTKRGQDVALRCDPISGHVSLYWYRQALGQGPEFLTYFNYEAQQDKSGLPNDRFSAERPEGSISTLTIQRTEQRDSAMYRCASSLGQGLGQPQHFGDGTRLSIL.

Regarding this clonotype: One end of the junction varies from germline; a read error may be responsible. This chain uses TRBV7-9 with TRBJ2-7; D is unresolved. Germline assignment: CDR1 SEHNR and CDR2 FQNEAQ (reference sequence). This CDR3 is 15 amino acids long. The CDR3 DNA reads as TGTCCCAGCAGCCAAGATGGATTGACACTGGACGAGCAGTACTTC. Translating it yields CPSSQDGLTLDEQYF.

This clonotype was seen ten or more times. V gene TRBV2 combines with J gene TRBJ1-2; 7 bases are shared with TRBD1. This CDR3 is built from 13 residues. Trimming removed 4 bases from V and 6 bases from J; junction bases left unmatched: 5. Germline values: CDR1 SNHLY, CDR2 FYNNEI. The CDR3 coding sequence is TGTGCCAGCAGTGTCGGCAGGGGGGATGGCTACACCTTC. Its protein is CASSVGRGDGYTF.

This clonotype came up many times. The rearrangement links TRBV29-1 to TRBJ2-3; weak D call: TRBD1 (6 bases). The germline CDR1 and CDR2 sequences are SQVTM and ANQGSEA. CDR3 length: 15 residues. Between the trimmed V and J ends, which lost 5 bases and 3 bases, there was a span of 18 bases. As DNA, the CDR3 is TGCAGCGTTCCTCAGGGGTACCAGGTAACAGATACGCAGTATTTT. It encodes CSVPQGYQVTDTQYF.

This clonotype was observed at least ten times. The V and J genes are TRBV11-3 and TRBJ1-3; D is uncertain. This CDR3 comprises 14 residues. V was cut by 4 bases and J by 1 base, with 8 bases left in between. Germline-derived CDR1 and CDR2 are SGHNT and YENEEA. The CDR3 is CASSSWASGNTIYF. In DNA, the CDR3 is TGTGCCAGCAGCTCTTGGGCATCTGGAAACACCATATATTTT.

CDR3 in amino acids: CASSLSGRGANSPLHF. The CDR3 region has the DNA TGTGCCAGCAGCTTAAGTGGCCGAGGGGCGAATTCACCCCTCCACTTT. The V gene is TRBV7-3, the J gene TRBJ1-6, with a weak D call TRBD1 (5 bases). Germline V gives CDR1 SGHTA, CDR2 FQGTGA. Trimming removed 1 base from V and 7 bases from J, with 14 bases in between. CDR3 size: 16 residues.

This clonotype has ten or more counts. This chain's CDR3 is CASSPPEGSSLNYGYTF. The CDR3, as DNA: TGTGCCAGCAGTCCCCCTGAGGGGTCCTCCCTTAACTATGGCTACACCTTC. V is TRBV12-3 or TRBV12-4 and J is TRBJ1-2, with D perhaps matching TRBD1 (5 bases). V was cut by 5 bases and J by 1 base, with 20 bases left in between. There are 17 residues in the CDR3.

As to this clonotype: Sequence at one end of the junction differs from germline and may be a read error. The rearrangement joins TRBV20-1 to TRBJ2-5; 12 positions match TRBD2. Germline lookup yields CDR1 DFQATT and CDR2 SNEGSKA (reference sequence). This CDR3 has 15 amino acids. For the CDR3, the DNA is TGCAGTGCTCTAGGGGCTAGCGGGAGGGCCAGCCTCCGGGTCTTC. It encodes CSALGASGRASLRVF.

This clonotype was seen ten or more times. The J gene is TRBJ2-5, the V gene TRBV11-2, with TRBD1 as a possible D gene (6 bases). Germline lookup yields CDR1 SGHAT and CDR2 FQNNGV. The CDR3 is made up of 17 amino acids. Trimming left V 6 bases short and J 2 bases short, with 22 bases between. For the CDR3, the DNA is TGTGCCAGCAGATTCTCTCCTGGGGGCCTAGGGCAAGAGACCCAGTACTTC. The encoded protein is CASRFSPGGLGQETQYF. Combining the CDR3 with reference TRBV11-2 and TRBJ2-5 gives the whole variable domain EAGVAQSPRYKIIEKRQSVAFWCNPISGHATLYWYQQILGQGPKLLIQFQNNGVVDDSQLPKDRFSAERLKGVDSTLKIQPAKLEDSAVYLCASRFSPGGLGQETQYFGPGTRLLVL.

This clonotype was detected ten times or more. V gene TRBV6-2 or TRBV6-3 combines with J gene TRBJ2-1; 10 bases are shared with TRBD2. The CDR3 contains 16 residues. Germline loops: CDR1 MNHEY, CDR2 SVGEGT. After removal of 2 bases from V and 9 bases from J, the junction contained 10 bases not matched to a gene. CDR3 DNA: TGTGCCAGCAGTTACCGACTAGCGGGTGGTCTCGGTGAGCAGTTCTTC. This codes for CASSYRLAGGLGEQFF.

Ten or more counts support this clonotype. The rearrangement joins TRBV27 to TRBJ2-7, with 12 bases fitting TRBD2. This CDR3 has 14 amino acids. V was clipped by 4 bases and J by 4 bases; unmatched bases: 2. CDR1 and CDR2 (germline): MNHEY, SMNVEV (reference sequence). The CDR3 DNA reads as TGTGCCAGCAGTTCGACTAGCGGGAGATACGAGCAGTACTTC. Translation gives CASSSTSGRYEQYF.

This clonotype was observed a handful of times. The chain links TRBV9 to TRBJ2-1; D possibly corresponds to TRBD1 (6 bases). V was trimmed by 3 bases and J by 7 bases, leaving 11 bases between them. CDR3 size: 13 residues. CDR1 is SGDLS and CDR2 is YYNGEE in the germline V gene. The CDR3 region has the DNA TGTGCCAGCAGCGAGGGGGATCGGAATGAGCAGTTCTTC. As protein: CASSEGDRNEQFF. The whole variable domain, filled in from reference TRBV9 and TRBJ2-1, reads DSGVTQTPKHLITATGQRVTLRCSPRSGDLSVYWYQQSLDQGLQFLIQYYNGEERAKGNILERFSAQQFPDLHSELNLSSLELGDSALYFCASSEGDRNEQFFGPGTRLTVL.